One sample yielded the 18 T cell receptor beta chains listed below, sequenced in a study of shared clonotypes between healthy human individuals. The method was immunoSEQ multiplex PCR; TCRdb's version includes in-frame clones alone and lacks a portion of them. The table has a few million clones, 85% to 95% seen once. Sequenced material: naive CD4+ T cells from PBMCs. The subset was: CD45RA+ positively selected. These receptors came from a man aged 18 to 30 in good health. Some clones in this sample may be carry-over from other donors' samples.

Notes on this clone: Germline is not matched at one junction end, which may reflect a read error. The CDR3 spells CASRSPLPGRYDYTF. In nucleotides, the CDR3 is TGTGCCAGCCGTTCCCCACTACCAGGGCGGTATGACTACACCTTC. The J gene is TRBJ1-2, the V gene TRBV28, with D possibly being TRBD1 (5 bases). This CDR3 spans 15 amino acids. Germline CDR1 and CDR2: MDHEN and SYDVKM.

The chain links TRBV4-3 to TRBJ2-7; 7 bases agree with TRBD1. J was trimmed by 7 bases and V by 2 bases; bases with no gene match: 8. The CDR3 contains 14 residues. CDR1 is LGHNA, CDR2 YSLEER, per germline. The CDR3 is CASSQWGSGGEQYF. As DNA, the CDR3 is TGCGCCAGCAGCCAATGGGGCTCAGGGGGTGAGCAGTACTTC.

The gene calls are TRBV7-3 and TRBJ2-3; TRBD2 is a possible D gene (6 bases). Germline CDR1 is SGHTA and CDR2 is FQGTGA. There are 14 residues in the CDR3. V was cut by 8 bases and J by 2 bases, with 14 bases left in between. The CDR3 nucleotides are TGTGCCAGCCGTGGAGGGCCTCACACAGATACGCAGTATTTT. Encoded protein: CASRGGPHTDTQYF.

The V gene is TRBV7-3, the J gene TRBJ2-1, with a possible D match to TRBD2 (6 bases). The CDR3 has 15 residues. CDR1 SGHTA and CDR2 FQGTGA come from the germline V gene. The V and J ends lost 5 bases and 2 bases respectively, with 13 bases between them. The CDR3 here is CASSTGTPTYNEQFF. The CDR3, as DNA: TGTGCCAGCAGCACGGGGACTCCTACCTACAATGAGCAGTTCTTC.

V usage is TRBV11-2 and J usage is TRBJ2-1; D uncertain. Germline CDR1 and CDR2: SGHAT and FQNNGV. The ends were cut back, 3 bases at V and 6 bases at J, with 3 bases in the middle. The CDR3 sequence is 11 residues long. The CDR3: CASSFFNEQFF. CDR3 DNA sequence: TGTGCCAGCAGCTTTTTCAATGAGCAGTTCTTC.

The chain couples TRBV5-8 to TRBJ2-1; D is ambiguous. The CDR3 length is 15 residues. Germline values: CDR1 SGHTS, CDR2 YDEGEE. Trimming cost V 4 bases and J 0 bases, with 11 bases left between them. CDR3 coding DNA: TGTGCCAGCAGCCCCCAAGGCAGCTCCTACAATGAGCAGTTCTTC. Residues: CASSPQGSSYNEQFF. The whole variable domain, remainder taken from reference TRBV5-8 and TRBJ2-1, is EAGVTQSPTHLIKTRGQQATLRCSPISGHTSVYWYQQALGLGLQFLLWYDEGEERNRGNFPPRFSGRQFPNYSSELNVNALELEDSALYLCASSPQGSSYNEQFFGPGTRLTVL.

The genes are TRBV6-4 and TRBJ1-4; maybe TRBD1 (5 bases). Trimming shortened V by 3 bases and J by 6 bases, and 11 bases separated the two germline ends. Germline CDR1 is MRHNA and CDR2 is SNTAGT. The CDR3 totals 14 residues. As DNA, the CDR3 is TGTGCCAGCAGTGAATTGAGACAGCATGAAAAACTGTTTTTT. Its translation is CASSELRQHEKLFF.

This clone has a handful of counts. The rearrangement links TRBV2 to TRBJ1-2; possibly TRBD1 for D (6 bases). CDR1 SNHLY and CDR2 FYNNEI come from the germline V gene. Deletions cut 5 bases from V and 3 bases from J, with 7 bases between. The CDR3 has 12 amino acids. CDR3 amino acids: CASSRTDYGYTF. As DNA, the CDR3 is TGTGCCAGCAGTAGGACAGACTATGGCTACACCTTC. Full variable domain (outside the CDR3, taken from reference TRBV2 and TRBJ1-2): EPEVTQTPSHQVTQMGQEVILRCVPISNHLYFYWYRQILGQKVEFLVSFYNNEISEKSEIFDDQFSVERPDGSNFTLKIRSTKLEDSAMYFCASSRTDYGYTFGSGTRLTVV.

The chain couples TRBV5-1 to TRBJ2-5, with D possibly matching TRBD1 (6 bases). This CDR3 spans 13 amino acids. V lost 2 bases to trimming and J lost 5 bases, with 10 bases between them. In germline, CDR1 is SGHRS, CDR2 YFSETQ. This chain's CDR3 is CASSFGQMETQYF. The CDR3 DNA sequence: TGCGCCAGCAGCTTTGGACAGATGGAGACCCAGTACTTC. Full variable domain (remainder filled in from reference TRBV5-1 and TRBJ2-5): KAGVTQTPRYLIKTRGQQVTLSCSPISGHRSVSWYQQTPGQGLQFLFEYFSETQRNKGNFPGRFSGRQFSNSRSEMNVSTLELGDSALYLCASSFGQMETQYFGPGTRLLVL.

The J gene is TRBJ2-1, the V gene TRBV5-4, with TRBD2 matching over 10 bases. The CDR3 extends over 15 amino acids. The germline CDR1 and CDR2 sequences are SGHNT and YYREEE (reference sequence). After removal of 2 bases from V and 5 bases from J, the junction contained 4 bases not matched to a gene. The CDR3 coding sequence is TGTGCCAGCAGCTTAACTAGCGGGGCCCACAATGAGCAGTTCTTC. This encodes CASSLTSGAHNEQFF.

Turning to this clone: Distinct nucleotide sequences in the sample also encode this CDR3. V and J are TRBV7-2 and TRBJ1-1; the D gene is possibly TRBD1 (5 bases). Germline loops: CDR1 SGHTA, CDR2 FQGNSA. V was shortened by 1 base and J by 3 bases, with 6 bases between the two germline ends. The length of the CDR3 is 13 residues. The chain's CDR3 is CASSLVGDTEAFF. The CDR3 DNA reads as TGTGCCAGCAGCTTAGTAGGGGACACTGAAGCTTTCTTT.

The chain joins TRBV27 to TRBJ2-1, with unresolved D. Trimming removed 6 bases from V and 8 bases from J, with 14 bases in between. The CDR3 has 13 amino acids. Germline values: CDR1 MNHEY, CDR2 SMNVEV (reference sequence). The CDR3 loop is CASRRLAVDEQFF. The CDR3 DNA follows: TGTGCCAGCAGGCGACTCGCGGTCGATGAGCAGTTCTTC.

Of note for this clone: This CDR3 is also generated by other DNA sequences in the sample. CDR3 nucleotide sequence: TGTGCCAGCAGTGAGTATGGGAATCAGCCCCAGCATTTT. Residues: CASSEYGNQPQHF. The J gene is TRBJ1-5, the V gene TRBV6-1; D not certain. The CDR3 contains 13 residues. Trimming pared 3 bases from V and 4 bases from J, leaving 7 bases between. The V gene's germline CDR1 is MNHNS and CDR2 SASEGT.

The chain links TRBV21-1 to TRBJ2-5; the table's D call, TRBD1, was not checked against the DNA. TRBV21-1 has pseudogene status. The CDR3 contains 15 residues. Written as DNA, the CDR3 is TGTGCCAGCAGCAAAGGGGGGACAGCGAAAGAGACCCAGTACTTC. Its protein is CASSKGGTAKETQYF.

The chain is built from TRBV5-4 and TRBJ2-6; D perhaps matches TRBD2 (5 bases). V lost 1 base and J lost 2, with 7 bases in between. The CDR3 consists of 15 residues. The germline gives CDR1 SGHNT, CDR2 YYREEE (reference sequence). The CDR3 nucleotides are TGTGCCAGCAGCTTGAGCGGTGCTGGGGCCAACGTCCTGACTTTC. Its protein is CASSLSGAGANVLTF.

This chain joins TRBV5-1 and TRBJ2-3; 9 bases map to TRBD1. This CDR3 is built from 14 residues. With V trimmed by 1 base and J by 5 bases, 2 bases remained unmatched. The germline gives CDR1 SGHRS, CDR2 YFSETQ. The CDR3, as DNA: TGCGCCAGCAGCTTGTTGGGACAGGGAGATACGCAGTATTTT. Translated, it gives CASSLLGQGDTQYF.

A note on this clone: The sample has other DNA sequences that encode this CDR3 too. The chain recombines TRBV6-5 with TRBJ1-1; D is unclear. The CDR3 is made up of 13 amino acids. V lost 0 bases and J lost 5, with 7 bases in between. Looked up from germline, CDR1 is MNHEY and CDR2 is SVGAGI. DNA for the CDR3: TGTGCCAGCAGTTACTCTGGTAGGACTGAAGCTTTCTTT. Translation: CASSYSGRTEAFF.

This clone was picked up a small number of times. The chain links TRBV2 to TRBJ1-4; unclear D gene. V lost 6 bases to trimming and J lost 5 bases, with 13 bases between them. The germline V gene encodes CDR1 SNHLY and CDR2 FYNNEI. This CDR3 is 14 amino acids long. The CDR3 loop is CASSGEPSNEKLFF. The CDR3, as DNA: TGTGCCAGCAGCGGGGAACCTTCCAATGAAAAACTGTTTTTT.